What follows are 25 T cell receptor beta chains derived from one specimen sequenced in a study of regulatory and conventional T cells in RAG deficiency. Data came from immunoSEQ multiplex PCR; TCRdb stores just in-frame clones and leaves some out. The table shows roughly 35,000 clones, with approximately 91% occurring only once. The same data also went into a second study, on regulatory T cells. From that report: The PCR used 52 TRBV and 13 TRBJ primers.

Sample: CD8+ T cells sorted from blood. The receptors here all came from a human donor in good health.

The chain joins TRBV5-6 to TRBJ2-5; TRBD2 matches 11 bases. Germline values: CDR1 SGHDT, CDR2 YYEEEE. The J segment lost 1 base and the V segment lost 3 bases, leaving 5 bases of the junction unmatched. This CDR3 region has 16 residues. The CDR3 region is CASSSGTSGLQETQYF. The CDR3 coding sequence is TGTGCCAGCAGCTCCGGGACTAGCGGCCTCCAAGAGACCCAGTACTTC.

This chain links TRBV19 with TRBJ2-1; D gene unclear. The CDR3 runs to 12 residues. The V gene lost 11 bases and the J gene lost 3 bases, with 11 bases spanning the gap. Germline V gene data show CDR1 as LNHDA and CDR2 as SQIVND (reference sequence). The CDR3 reads CAAGNDYNEQFF. In DNA, the CDR3 is TGTGCCGCCGGTAACGACTACAATGAGCAGTTCTTC. Filled out from reference TRBV19 and TRBJ2-1, the complete variable domain reads DGGITQSPKYLFRKEGQNVTLSCEQNLNHDAMYWYRQDPGQGLRLIYYSQIVNDFQKGDIAEGYSVSREKKESFPLTVTSAQKNPTAFYLCAAGNDYNEQFFGPGTRLTVL.

The chain carries TRBV2 and TRBJ2-6; D remains unclear. Trimming cost V 2 bases and J 0 bases, with 2 bases left between them. Germline loops: CDR1 SNHLY, CDR2 FYNNEI. The CDR3 is 14 residues long. The CDR3 DNA follows: TGTGCCAGCAGTGAAAACTCTGGGGCCAACGTCCTGACTTTC. Translated: CASSENSGANVLTF.

CDR3 sequence reads: CASSLNVLSTFDEQFF. The CDR3 DNA sequence: TGTGCCAGCAGCTTGAACGTACTGAGTACTTTCGATGAGCAGTTCTTC. The V call is TRBV5-6, the J call TRBJ2-1; D is undetermined. The V end was cut by 1 base, the J end by 8 bases, with 19 bases between. The CDR3 has 16 amino acids. CDR1 is SGHDT and CDR2 is YYEEEE in the germline V gene.

The genes are TRBV14 and TRBJ2-1; the D is unclear. CDR1 SGHDN and CDR2 FVKESK come from the germline V gene. The V and J ends lost 0 bases and 8 bases respectively, with 11 bases between them. The length of the CDR3 is 14 residues. The CDR3 nucleotides are TGTGCCAGCAGCCAAGATCCCCCAGTAGATGAGCAGTTCTTC. Translated: CASSQDPPVDEQFF.

This chain joins TRBV19 and TRBJ2-2; D is perhaps TRBD1 (6 bases). V dropped 1 base and J dropped 3 bases, with 18 bases sitting between them. This CDR3 region has 18 residues. CDR1 and CDR2 (germline): LNHDA, SQIVND (reference sequence). CDR3 region: CASSIGGGHSEYTGELFF. CDR3 in DNA: TGTGCCAGTAGTATAGGTGGGGGACACAGCGAATACACCGGGGAGCTGTTTTTT.

CDR3 bases: TGTGCCAGCAGCTTAACAGGGGAGGGAAACACCATATATTTT. Translating it yields CASSLTGEGNTIYF. The chain carries TRBV11-2 and TRBJ1-3; 7 positions match TRBD1. Germline V CDR1 and CDR2: SGHAT, FQNNGV. The CDR3 consists of 14 residues. The J segment lost 4 bases and the V segment lost 2 bases, leaving 2 bases of the junction unmatched.

The rearrangement joins TRBV5-5 to TRBJ1-2; TRBD1 is a possible D gene (6 bases). The CDR3 contains 16 residues. Germline V lookup: CDR1 SGHKS, CDR2 YYEKEE (reference sequence). V was pared by 3 bases and J by 4 bases, with 19 bases between. The DNA for the CDR3 is TGTGCCAGCAGCTATCTGGATGGCGCGGGGGCCTATGGCTACACCTTC. It encodes CASSYLDGAGAYGYTF.

This sequence joins TRBV7-9 and TRBJ2-1, with D possibly matching TRBD2 (6 bases). CDR1 SEHNR and CDR2 FQNEAQ come from the germline V gene (reference sequence). The CDR3 spans 16 residues. V lost 1 base and J lost 5, with 15 bases in between. The CDR3 loop is CASSLETGVGHNEQFF. The CDR3 nucleotides are TGTGCCAGCAGCTTAGAAACGGGAGTCGGTCACAATGAGCAGTTCTTC.

The chain joins TRBV6-1 to TRBJ2-7; 9 positions agree with TRBD1. CDR1 and CDR2 from the germline V gene are MNHNS and SASEGT. V gave up 2 bases and J gave up 7 bases; unmatched junction bases: 12. The CDR3 is 16 residues long. In DNA form, the CDR3 reads TGTGCCAGCAGTGAAAAACAGGGGACAGGGTGGTGGGAGCAGTACTTC. Its protein product is CASSEKQGTGWWEQYF.

CDR3 DNA: TGTGCCAGCAGGGAGGTGGGGCGAGGCTACACCTTC. Translation: CASREVGRGYTF. V and J are TRBV6-1 and TRBJ1-2; tentative D call: TRBD1 (5 bases). CDR1 and CDR2 from the germline V gene are MNHNS and SASEGT. This CDR3 is 12 amino acids long. V lost 6 bases, J lost 8 bases, and 13 bases lay in between.

This clone was recorded only once. The chain recombines TRBV5-1 with TRBJ1-2, with D hard to call. Trimming took off 7 bases at V and 7 bases at J, with 23 bases between the two ends. This CDR3 has 15 amino acids. From germline, CDR1 is SGHRS and CDR2 YFSETQ. CDR3 DNA sequence: TGCGCCAGCTTACTGCCTGGAGCGGCCAAGGGTGGCTACACCTTC. It encodes CASLLPGAAKGGYTF. Full variable domain (missing parts from reference TRBV5-1 and TRBJ1-2): KAGVTQTPRYLIKTRGQQVTLSCSPISGHRSVSWYQQTPGQGLQFLFEYFSETQRNKGNFPGRFSGRQFSNSRSEMNVSTLELGDSALYLCASLLPGAAKGGYTFGSGTRLTVV.

This clone has only one observation. The V call is TRBV27, the J call TRBJ1-4; TRBD1 agrees at 8 bases. V lost 4 bases and J lost 8; bases outside the gene matches: 15. This CDR3 comprises 17 residues. Germline V gene lookup returns CDR1 MNHEY and CDR2 SMNVEV (reference sequence). CDR3 residues: CASSSDRDSLLGEKLFF. CDR3 coding DNA: TGTGCCAGCAGTTCGGACAGGGACTCTCTCTTGGGAGAAAAACTGTTTTTT.

The CDR3 protein is CASSIRGGGDTEAFF. DNA of the CDR3: TGTGCCAGTAGTATTCGCGGAGGTGGGGACACTGAAGCTTTCTTT. The chain is built from TRBV19 and TRBJ1-1; D gene uncertain. The V end was cut by 3 bases, the J end by 3 bases, with 14 bases between. The length of the CDR3 is 15 residues. In germline, CDR1 is LNHDA, CDR2 SQIVND (reference sequence). The full variable domain, in which reference TRBV19 and TRBJ1-1 provide the parts outside the CDR3, is DGGITQSPKYLFRKEGQNVTLSCEQNLNHDAMYWYRQDPGQGLRLIYYSQIVNDFQKGDIAEGYSVSREKKESFPLTVTSAQKNPTAFYLCASSIRGGGDTEAFFGQGTRLTVV.

The chain carries TRBV27 and TRBJ2-1; a possible D gene is TRBD2 (6 bases). The CDR3 is 14 residues long. Trimming took off 8 bases at V and 4 bases at J, with 15 bases between the two ends. CDR1 and CDR2 from the germline V gene are MNHEY and SMNVEV (reference sequence). The CDR3 is CASGEAVTYNEQFF. DNA for the CDR3: TGTGCCAGCGGGGAGGCTGTGACGTACAATGAGCAGTTCTTC.

The rearrangement uses TRBV28 and TRBJ1-2; 9 nucleotides agree with TRBD1. Germline lookup yields CDR1 MDHEN and CDR2 SYDVKM. This CDR3 spans 18 amino acids. Trimming removed 3 bases from V and 3 bases from J; junction bases left unmatched: 14. Written as DNA, the CDR3 is TGTGCCAGCAGTTTTATCGACAGGGGGATGGCTATGTACTATGGCTACACCTTC. The encoded protein is CASSFIDRGMAMYYGYTF.

The rearrangement joins TRBV4-1 to TRBJ2-3; no clear D gene. The length of the CDR3 is 11 residues. The V end was cut by 5 bases, the J end by 2 bases, with 2 bases between. Germline lookup yields CDR1 MGHRA and CDR2 YSYEKL. In DNA, the CDR3 is TGCGCCAGCAGCTACACAGATACGCAGTATTTT. Protein product: CASSYTDTQYF.

The DNA for the CDR3 is TGTGCCAGCAGCCCCCGGACAGACCATGGCTACACCTTC. Translating gives CASSPRTDHGYTF. The V and J genes are TRBV2 and TRBJ1-2; perhaps TRBD1 as D (6 bases). The germline CDR1 and CDR2 sequences are SNHLY and FYNNEI. The CDR3 runs to 13 residues. The germline V and J ends were trimmed by 6 bases and 6 bases, with 14 bases remaining between them.

The chain has TRBV5-4 and TRBJ2-7; 7 bases are a match to TRBD2. There are 13 residues in the CDR3. The germline CDR1 and CDR2 sequences are SGHNT and YYREEE (reference sequence). The V gene end was trimmed by 3 bases and the J gene end by 1 base; junction bases not matched to a gene: 1. In DNA form, the CDR3 reads TGTGCCAGCAGCTGGGGGGGGTCCTACGAGCAGTACTTC. Encoded protein: CASSWGGSYEQYF.

The chain employs TRBV5-1 and TRBJ2-7; D is perhaps TRBD2 (6 bases). V was pared by 2 bases and J by 5 bases, with 14 bases between. Germline assignment: CDR1 SGHRS and CDR2 YFSETQ. The CDR3 is made up of 14 amino acids. CDR3 sequence (DNA): TGCGCCAGCAGCTTATCCGCGGGGTCCCACGAGCAGTACTTC. Amino acids: CASSLSAGSHEQYF. The whole variable domain, remainder taken from reference TRBV5-1 and TRBJ2-7, is KAGVTQTPRYLIKTRGQQVTLSCSPISGHRSVSWYQQTPGQGLQFLFEYFSETQRNKGNFPGRFSGRQFSNSRSEMNVSTLELGDSALYLCASSLSAGSHEQYFGPGTRLTVT.

The J gene is TRBJ1-2, the V gene TRBV25-1; D may be TRBD1 (5 bases). This CDR3 is 14 amino acids long. Germline CDR1 and CDR2: MGHDK and SYGVNS. V dropped 8 bases and J dropped 4 bases, with 17 bases sitting between them. This CDR3 is CASEFGGGGYGYTF. The CDR3 bases are TGTGCCAGCGAGTTCGGCGGGGGGGGCTATGGCTACACCTTC.

This clone was counted once. The J gene is TRBJ2-3, the V gene TRBV5-1; TRBD2 matches at 11 bases. The CDR3 sequence is 16 residues long. The germline V gene has CDR1 SGHRS and CDR2 YFSETQ. The V gene end was trimmed by 4 bases and the J gene end by 2 bases; junction bases not matched to a gene: 6. CDR3 protein: CASSPGTSGYTDTQYF. In DNA form, the CDR3 reads TGCGCCAGCAGCCCAGGGACTAGCGGATACACAGATACGCAGTATTTT.

The sample holds a few counts of this clone. The CDR3 loop is CASSPYLQDTQYF. The CDR3 DNA sequence: TGTGCCAGCAGCCCCTACCTTCAAGATACGCAGTATTTT. The chain couples TRBV7-8 to TRBJ2-3; no reliable D call. Germline CDR1 reads SGHVS; CDR2 reads FQNEAQ. Trimming took off 5 bases at V and 5 bases at J, with 11 bases between the two ends. The CDR3 extends over 13 amino acids.

In its sample, this clone was seen a few times. The chain links TRBV18 to TRBJ2-7; D is uncertain. The germline V and J ends were trimmed by 3 bases and 2 bases, with 11 bases remaining between them. CDR3 length: 14 amino acids. Germline CDR1 reads KGHSH; CDR2 reads LQKENI. In nucleotides, the CDR3 is TGTGCCAGCTCACCCGGGCAGGTAACCTACGAGCAGTACTTC. Its translation: CASSPGQVTYEQYF. The full variable domain, in which reference TRBV18 and TRBJ2-7 provide the parts outside the CDR3, is NAGVMQNPRHLVRRRGQEARLRCSPMKGHSHVYWYRQLPEEGLKFMVYLQKENIIDESGMPKERFSAEFPKEGPSILRIQQVVRGDSAAYFCASSPGQVTYEQYFGPGTRLTVT.

This chain uses TRBV29-1 with TRBJ2-7, with 10 bases aligning to TRBD1. In germline, CDR1 is SQVTM, CDR2 ANQGSEA. This CDR3 region has 14 residues. V shed 5 bases, J shed 2 bases, and the junction held 6 bases outside the gene matches. The DNA for the CDR3 is TGCAGCGTTCGTACCGGGACAGGGGCCTACGAGCAGTACTTC. Translating it yields CSVRTGTGAYEQYF.